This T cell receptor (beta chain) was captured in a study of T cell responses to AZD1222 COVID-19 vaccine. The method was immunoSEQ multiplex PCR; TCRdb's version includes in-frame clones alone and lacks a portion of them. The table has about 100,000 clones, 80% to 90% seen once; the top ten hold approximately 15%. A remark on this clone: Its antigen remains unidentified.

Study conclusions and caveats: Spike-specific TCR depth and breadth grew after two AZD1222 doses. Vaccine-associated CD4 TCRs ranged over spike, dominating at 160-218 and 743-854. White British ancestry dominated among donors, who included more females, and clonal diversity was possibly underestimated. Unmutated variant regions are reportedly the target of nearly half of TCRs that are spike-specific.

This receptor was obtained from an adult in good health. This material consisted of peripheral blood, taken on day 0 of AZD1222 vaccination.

The CDR3: CASSARAGNANTEAFF. The CDR3 nucleotides are TGTGCCAGCAGCGCTCGTGCAGGGAACGCGAACACTGAAGCTTTCTTT. J is TRBJ1-1 and V is TRBV7-9, with a weak D call TRBD1 (5 bases). V lost 5 bases and J 1 base, leaving 17 bases between the germline ends. Germline V gene data show CDR1 as SEHNR and CDR2 as FQNEAQ (reference sequence). The CDR3 totals 16 residues.